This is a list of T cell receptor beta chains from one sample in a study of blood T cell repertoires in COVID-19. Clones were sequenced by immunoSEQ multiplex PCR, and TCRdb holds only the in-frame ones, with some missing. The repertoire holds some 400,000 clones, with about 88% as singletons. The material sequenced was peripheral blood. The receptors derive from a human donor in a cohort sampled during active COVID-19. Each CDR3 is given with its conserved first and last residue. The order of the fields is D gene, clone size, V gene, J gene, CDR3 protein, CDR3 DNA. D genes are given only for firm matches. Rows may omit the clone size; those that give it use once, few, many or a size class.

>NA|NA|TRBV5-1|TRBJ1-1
CASSLAGDRNTEAFF
TGCGCCAGCAGCTTGGCCGGAGACAGGAACACTGAAGCTTTCTTT
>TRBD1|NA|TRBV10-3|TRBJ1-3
CAVRQGDRSGNTIYF
TGTGCCGTTCGTCAGGGGGATAGGTCTGGAAACACCATATATTTT
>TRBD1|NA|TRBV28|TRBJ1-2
CASSQDRDYGYTF
TGTGCCAGCAGTCAGGACAGGGACTATGGCTACACCTTC
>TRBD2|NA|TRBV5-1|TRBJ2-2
CASAVILSGDAGELFF
TGCGCCAGCGCCGTCATCCTCAGCGGGGATGCCGGGGAGCTGTTTTTT
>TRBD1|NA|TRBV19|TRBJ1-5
CASTSGQGFGQPQHF
TGTGCCAGTACATCGGGACAGGGTTTCGGACAGCCCCAGCATTTT
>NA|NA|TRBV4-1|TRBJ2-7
CASSPRQASMNEQYF
TGCGCCAGCAGCCCCAGACAGGCCTCGATGAACGAGCAGTACTTC
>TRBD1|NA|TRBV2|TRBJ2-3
CASSGQGSDTQYF
TGTGCCAGCAGCGGACAGGGCTCAGATACGCAGTATTTT
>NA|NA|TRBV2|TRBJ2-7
CASILIGAAEQYF
TGTGCCAGCATTCTCATTGGGGCCGCCGAGCAGTACTTC
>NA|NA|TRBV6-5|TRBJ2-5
CASSPSGHRRETQYF
TGTGCCAGCAGTCCTTCGGGACACCGACGAGAGACCCAGTACTTC
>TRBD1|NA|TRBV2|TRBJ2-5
CASSRDRVNQETQYF
TGTGCCAGCAGTCGGGACAGGGTGAACCAAGAGACCCAGTACTTC
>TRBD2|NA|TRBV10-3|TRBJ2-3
CAISDRLAPNTDTQYF
TGTGCCATCAGTGACCGACTAGCGCCAAATACAGATACGCAGTATTTT
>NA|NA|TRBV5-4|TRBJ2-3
CASSSGPRQVSTDTQYF
TGTGCCAGCAGCTCAGGTCCCAGGCAGGTTAGCACAGATACGCAGTATTTT
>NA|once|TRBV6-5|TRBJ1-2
CASSYSRRDNVDGYTF
TGTGCCAGCAGTTACTCGAGACGGGACAACGTAGATGGCTACACCTTC
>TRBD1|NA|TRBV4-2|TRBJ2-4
CASSQDATGDIQYF
TGTGCCAGCAGCCAAGACGCGACAGGGGACATTCAGTACTTC
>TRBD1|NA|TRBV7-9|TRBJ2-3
CASSFTPGTGTDTQYF
TGTGCCAGCAGCTTTACCCCCGGGACAGGGACAGATACGCAGTATTTT
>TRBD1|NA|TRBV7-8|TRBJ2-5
CASSSHRDRGQETQYF
TGTGCCAGCAGCTCGCACAGGGACAGGGGCCAAGAGACCCAGTACTTC
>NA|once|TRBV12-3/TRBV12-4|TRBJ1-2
CASTAGGKNTF
TGTGCCAGCACCGCCGGCGGGAAAAACACCTTC
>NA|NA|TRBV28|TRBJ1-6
CASGGLRGNSPLHF
TGTGCCAGCGGGGGGTTGAGGGGTAATTCACCCCTCCACTTT
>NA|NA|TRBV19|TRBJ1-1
CASSAAGDNTEAFF
TGTGCCAGTAGCGCGGCAGGGGATAACACTGAAGCTTTCTTT
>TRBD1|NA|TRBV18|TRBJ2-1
CASSRTGGGFNEQFF
TGTGCCAGCTCACGGACAGGGGGCGGGTTCAATGAGCAGTTCTTC
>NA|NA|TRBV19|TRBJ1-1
CASSIEGSAVEAFF
TGTGCCAGTAGTATAGAGGGCTCAGCGGTTGAAGCTTTCTTT
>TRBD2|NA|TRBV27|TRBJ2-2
CASLRGPGTSGSVTGELFF
TGTGCCAGCCTCAGGGGACCCGGGACTAGCGGGAGTGTAACCGGGGAGCTGTTTTTT
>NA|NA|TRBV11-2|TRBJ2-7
CASSPRGADGDEQYF
TGTGCCAGCAGTCCTCGGGGGGCGGATGGCGACGAGCAGTACTTC
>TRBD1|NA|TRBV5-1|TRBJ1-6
CASSLDRGRSPLHF
TGCGCCAGCAGCCTCGACAGGGGGCGGTCACCCCTCCACTTT
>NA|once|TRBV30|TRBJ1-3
CAWRQDSLGSGNTIYF
TGTGCCTGGCGTCAGGACAGCCTAGGCTCTGGAAACACCATATATTTT
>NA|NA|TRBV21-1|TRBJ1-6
CASRDRGNSPLHF
TGTGCCAGCAGGGACAGAGGGAATTCACCCCTCCACTTT
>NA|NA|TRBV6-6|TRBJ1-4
CASSRGRGNEKLFF
TGTGCCAGCAGCCGAGGCAGGGGTAATGAAAAACTGTTTTTT
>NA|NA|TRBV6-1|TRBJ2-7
CASSEGAPYEQYF
TGTGCCAGCAGTGAAGGGGCTCCCTACGAGCAGTACTTC
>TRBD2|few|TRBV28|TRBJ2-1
CASSTPGLAGWKFF
TGTGCCAGCAGTACCCCGGGACTAGCGGGATGGAAGTTCTTC
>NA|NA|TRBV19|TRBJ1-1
CASSIASGGTTEAFF
TGTGCCAGTAGTATAGCGTCTGGCGGTACCACTGAAGCTTTCTTT
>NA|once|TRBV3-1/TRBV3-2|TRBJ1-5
CASSQDTGGYNQPQHF
TGTGCCAGCAGCCAAGATACGGGTGGTTACAATCAGCCCCAGCATTTT
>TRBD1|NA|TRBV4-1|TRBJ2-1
CASSQGQGSYNEQFF
TGCGCCAGCAGCCAAGGACAGGGGTCCTACAATGAGCAGTTCTTC
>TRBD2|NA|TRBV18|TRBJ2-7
CASSPGLAGEMKQYF
TGTGCCAGCTCACCCGGACTAGCGGGAGAGATGAAGCAGTACTTC
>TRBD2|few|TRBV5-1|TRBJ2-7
CASSPLPSSGRNEQYF
TGCGCCAGCAGCCCGCTTCCGAGTAGCGGGAGGAACGAGCAGTACTTC
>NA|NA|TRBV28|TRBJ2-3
CASSGISWRGGLTDTQYF
TGTGCCAGCAGCGGCATCTCCTGGAGGGGGGGCCTCACAGATACGCAGTATTTT
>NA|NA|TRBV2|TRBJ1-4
CASSRRAGDGKLFF
TGTGCCAGCAGTAGGAGGGCCGGCGATGGAAAACTGTTTTTT
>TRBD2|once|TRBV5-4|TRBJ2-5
CASSSSTSGRGETQYF
TGTGCCAGCAGCTCTTCGACTAGCGGGAGGGGAGAGACCCAGTACTTC
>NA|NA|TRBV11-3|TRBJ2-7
CASSFNNNEQYF
TGTGCCAGCAGCTTCAACAATAACGAGCAGTACTTC
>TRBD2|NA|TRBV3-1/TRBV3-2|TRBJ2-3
CASSPRLAGGTDTQYF
TGTGCCAGCAGCCCGCGACTAGCGGGGGGCACAGATACGCAGTATTTT
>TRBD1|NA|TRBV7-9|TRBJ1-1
CASSPQTGAGEAFF
TGTGCCAGCAGCCCACAGACAGGGGCCGGTGAAGCTTTCTTT
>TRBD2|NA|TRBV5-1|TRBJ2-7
CASSRGPSGSTQPYEQYF
TGCGCCAGCTCCCGCGGGCCTAGCGGGAGTACGCAACCCTACGAGCAGTACTTC
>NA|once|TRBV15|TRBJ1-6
CATSRDLASSRSSPLHF
TGTGCCACCAGCAGAGATTTGGCATCCTCTAGGTCTTCACCCCTCCACTTT
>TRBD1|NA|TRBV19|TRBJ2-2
CASSAETGAENTGELFF
TGTGCCAGTAGTGCCGAGACAGGGGCTGAGAACACCGGGGAGCTGTTTTTT
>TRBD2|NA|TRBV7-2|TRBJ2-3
CASSLRTSGRGGDTQYF
TGTGCCAGCAGCTTAAGGACTAGCGGGAGGGGAGGAGATACGCAGTATTTT
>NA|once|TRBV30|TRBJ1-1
CAWSVLGRGTEAFF
TGTGCCTGGAGTGTACTCGGGAGGGGAACTGAAGCTTTCTTT
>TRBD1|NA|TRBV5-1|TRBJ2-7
CASSLSGGQGGRNYEQYF
TGCGCCAGCAGCTTGTCCGGGGGACAGGGAGGAAGGAACTACGAGCAGTACTTC
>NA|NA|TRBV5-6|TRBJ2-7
CASSPGDKRSEQYF
TGTGCCAGCAGCCCTGGGGACAAAAGAAGCGAGCAGTACTTC
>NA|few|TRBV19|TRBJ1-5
CASSIDQAGDQPQHF
TGTGCCAGTAGTATAGATCAAGCAGGGGATCAGCCCCAGCATTTT
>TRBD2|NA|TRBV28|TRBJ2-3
CASSSPGLDFWADTQYF
TGTGCCAGCAGTTCACCGGGACTAGATTTCTGGGCAGATACGCAGTATTTT
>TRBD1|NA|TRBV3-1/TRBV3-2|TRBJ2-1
CASSPRTGTNNEQFF
TGTGCCAGCAGCCCCCGGACAGGGACCAACAATGAGCAGTTCTTC
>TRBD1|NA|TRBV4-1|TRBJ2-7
CASSQDRRQGAYEQYF
TGCGCCAGCAGCCAAGATAGGCGACAGGGTGCCTACGAGCAGTACTTC
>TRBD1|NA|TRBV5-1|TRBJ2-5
CASSLGPGGHETQYF
TGCGCCAGCAGCTTGGGGCCAGGGGGTCACGAGACCCAGTACTTC
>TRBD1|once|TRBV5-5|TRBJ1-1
CASSLAVRTGKNTEAFF
TGTGCCAGCAGCTTGGCCGTCCGGACAGGAAAGAACACTGAAGCTTTCTTT
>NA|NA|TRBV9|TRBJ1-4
CASSVGGGGFNEKLFF
TGTGCCAGCAGCGTAGGGGGCGGGGGTTTTAATGAAAAACTGTTTTTT
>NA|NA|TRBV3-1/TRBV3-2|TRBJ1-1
CASSQGRRGITEAFF
TGTGCCAGCAGCCAAGGAAGGAGGGGTATCACTGAAGCTTTCTTT
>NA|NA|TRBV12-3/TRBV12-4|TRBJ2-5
CASTPSPQETQYF
TGTGCCAGCACCCCCAGTCCCCAAGAGACCCAGTACTTC
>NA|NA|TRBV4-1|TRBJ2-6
CASSQQQGTNSGANVLTF
TGCGCCAGCAGCCAACAACAGGGCACAAACTCTGGGGCCAACGTCCTGACTTTC
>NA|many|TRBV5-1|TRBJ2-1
CASSLEESSYNEQFF
TGCGCCAGCAGCTTGGAAGAGAGCTCCTACAATGAGCAGTTCTTC
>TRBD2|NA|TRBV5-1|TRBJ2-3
CASRPPGLDTDTQYF
TGCGCCAGCAGGCCTCCGGGACTAGATACAGATACGCAGTATTTT